The TCR beta chain described here comes from a study of response to subunit inactivated influenza vaccine. The CDR3 loop spans 15 amino acids. J was trimmed by 7 bases and V by 3 bases; bases with no gene match: 7. Per the germline V gene, CDR1 is MNHEY and CDR2 is SMNVEV (reference sequence). TCRdb redid the calling of the RT-PCR reads with MiXCR, one entry per CDR3 protein. Among fewer than 800,000 distinct CDR3 sequences listed, 15% to 17% were seen once. The sample was PBMCs from blood, taken approximately 12 days after vaccination. This rearrangement joins TRBV27 to TRBJ1-4, with 8 bases matching TRBD1. The receptor's source is a man over 45 who received an inactivated influenza vaccine. The CDR3 spells CASSLRTGLGEKLFF. CDR3 in DNA: TGTGCCAGCAGTTTGCGGACAGGGTTGGGTGAAAAACTGTTTTTT.